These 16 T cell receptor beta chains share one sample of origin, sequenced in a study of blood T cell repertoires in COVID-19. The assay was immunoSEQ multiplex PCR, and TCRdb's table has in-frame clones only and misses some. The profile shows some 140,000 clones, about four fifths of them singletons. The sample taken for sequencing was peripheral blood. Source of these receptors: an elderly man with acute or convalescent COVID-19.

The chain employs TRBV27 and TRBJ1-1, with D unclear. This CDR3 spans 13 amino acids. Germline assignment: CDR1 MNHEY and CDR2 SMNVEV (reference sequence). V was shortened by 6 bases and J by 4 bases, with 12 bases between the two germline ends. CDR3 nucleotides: TGTGCCAGCAGGGGAGGGCGAAGCACTGAAGCTTTCTTT. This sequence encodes CASRGGRSTEAFF.

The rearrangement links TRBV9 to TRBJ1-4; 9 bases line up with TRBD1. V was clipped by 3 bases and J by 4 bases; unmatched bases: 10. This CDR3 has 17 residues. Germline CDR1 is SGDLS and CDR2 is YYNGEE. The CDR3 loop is CASSEGQGSLDNEKLFF. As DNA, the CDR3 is TGTGCCAGCAGCGAGGGACAGGGTAGTCTTGATAATGAAAAACTGTTTTTT.

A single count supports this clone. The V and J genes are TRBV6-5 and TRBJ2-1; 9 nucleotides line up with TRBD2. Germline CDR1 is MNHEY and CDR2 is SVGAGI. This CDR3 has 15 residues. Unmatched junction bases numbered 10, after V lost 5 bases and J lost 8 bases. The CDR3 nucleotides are TGTGCCAGCAGTAAGTGGACTAGCGTCCGCGATGAGCAGTTCTTC. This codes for CASSKWTSVRDEQFF.

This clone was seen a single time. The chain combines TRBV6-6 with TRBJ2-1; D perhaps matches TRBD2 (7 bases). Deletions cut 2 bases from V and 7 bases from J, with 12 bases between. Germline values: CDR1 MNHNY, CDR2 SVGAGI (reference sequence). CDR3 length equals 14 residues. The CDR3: CASSYGGAMNEQFF. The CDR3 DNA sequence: TGTGCCAGCAGTTACGGGGGGGCCATGAATGAGCAGTTCTTC.

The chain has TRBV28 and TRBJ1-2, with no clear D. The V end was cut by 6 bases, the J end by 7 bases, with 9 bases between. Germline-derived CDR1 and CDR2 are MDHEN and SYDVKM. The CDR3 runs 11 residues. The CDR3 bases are TGTGCCAGCAGCCTACAGTTTGGCTACACCTTC. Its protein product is CASSLQFGYTF.

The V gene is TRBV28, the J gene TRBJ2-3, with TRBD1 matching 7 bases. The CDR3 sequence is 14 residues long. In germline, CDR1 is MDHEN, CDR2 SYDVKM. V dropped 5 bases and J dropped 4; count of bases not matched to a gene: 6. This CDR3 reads CASSTGQAADTQYF. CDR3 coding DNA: TGTGCCAGCAGTACCGGACAGGCGGCAGATACGCAGTATTTT. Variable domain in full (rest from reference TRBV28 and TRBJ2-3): DVKVTQSSRYLVKRTGEKVFLECVQDMDHENMFWYRQDPGLGLRLIYFSYDVKMKEKGDIPEGYSVSREKKERFSLILESASTNQTSMYLCASSTGQAADTQYFGPGTRLTVL.

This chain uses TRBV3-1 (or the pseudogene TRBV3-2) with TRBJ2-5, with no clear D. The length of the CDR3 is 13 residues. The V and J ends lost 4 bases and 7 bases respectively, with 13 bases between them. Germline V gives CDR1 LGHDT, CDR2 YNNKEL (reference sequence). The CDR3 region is CASSPLGYGTQYF. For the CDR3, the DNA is TGTGCCAGCAGCCCCCTCGGGTACGGGACCCAGTACTTC.

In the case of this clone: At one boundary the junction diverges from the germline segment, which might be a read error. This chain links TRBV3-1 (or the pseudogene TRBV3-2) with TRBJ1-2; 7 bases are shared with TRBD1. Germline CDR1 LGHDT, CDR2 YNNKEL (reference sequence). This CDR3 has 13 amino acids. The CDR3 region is CAPSQGGLGGYTF. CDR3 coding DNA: TGCGCCCCCAGCCAGGGGGGGCTTGGGGGCTACACCTTC.

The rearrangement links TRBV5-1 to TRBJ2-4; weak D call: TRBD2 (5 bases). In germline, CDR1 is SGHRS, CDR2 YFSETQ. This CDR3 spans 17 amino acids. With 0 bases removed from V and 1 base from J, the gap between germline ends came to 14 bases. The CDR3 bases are TGCGCCAGCAGCTTGGCGTTTGCGGGCGCGGCCAAAAACATTCAGTACTTC. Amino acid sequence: CASSLAFAGAAKNIQYF.

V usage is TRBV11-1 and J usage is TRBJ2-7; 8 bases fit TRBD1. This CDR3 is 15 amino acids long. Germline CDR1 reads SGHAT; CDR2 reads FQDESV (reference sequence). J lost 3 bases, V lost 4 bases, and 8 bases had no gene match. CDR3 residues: CASSSSGTGNYEQYF. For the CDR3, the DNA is TGTGCCAGCAGCTCCTCCGGGACAGGAAACTACGAGCAGTACTTC. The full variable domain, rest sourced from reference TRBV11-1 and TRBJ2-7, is EAEVAQSPRYKITEKSQAVAFWCDPISGHATLYWYRQILGQGPELLVQFQDESVVDDSQLPKDRFSAERLKGVDSTLKIQPAELGDSAMYLCASSSSGTGNYEQYFGPGTRLTVT.

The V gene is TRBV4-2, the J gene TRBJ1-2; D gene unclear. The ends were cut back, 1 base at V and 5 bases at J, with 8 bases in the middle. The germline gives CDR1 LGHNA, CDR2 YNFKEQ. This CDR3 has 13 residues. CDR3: CASSQASSYGYTF. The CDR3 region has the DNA TGTGCCAGCAGCCAAGCTAGTAGTTATGGCTACACCTTC.

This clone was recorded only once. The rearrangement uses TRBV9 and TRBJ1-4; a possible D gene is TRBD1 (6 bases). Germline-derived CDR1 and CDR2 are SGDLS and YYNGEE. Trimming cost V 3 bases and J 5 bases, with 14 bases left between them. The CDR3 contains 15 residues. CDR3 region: CASSGVTGRNEKLFF. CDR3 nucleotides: TGTGCCAGCAGCGGTGTGACAGGACGGAATGAAAAACTGTTTTTT.

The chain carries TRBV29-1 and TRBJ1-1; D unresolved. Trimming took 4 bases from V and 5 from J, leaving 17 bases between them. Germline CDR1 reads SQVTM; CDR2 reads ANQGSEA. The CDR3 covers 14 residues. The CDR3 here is CSVVSGRLITEAFF. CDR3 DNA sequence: TGCAGCGTTGTTTCAGGCCGTTTGATTACTGAAGCTTTCTTT.

This chain's CDR3 is CASSPGQMNTEAFF. Written as DNA, the CDR3 is TGTGCCAGCTCACCCGGACAGATGAACACTGAAGCTTTCTTT. The J gene is TRBJ1-1, the V gene TRBV18, with D perhaps TRBD1 (6 bases). CDR1 KGHSH and CDR2 LQKENI come from the germline V gene. V was pared by 3 bases and J by 0 bases, with 8 bases between. The CDR3 length is 14 residues.

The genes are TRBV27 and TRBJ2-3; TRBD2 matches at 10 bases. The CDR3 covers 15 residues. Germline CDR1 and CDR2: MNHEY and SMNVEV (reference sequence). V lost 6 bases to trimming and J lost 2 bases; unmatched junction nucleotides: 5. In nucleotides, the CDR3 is TGTGCCAGCAGCGAACTAGCGGGGTCCACAGATACGCAGTATTTT. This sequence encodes CASSELAGSTDTQYF.

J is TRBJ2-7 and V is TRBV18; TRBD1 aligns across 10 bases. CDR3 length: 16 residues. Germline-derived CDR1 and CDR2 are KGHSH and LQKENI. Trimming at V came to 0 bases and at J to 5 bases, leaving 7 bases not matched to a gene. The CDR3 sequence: CASSPPPTGGGNEQYF. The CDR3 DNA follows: TGTGCCAGCTCACCACCTCCGACAGGGGGCGGAAACGAGCAGTACTTC.